The entry below gives a single TCR beta chain sequence along with its context. What it binds is not known. This entry is derived from a study of molecular identifiers for immune sequencing clone quantification. Regarding the study as a whole: Clones with over 20 RNA copies captured over 98% of effector molecules but under 1% of naive ones. Shared barcodes on identical TCR molecules could underestimate the sizes of highly expanded clones.

Listed TCR primers and previously described methods were used for bulk TCR libraries. TCRdb reprocessed the PCR reads via MiXCR and lists one record per CDR3 protein. The sample records about half a million distinct CDR3 sequences, about 22% being singletons. Germline lookup yields CDR1 MNHEY and CDR2 SVGAGI. The CDR3 consists of 18 residues. The ends were cut back, 4 bases at V and 1 base at J, with 22 bases in the middle. What was sequenced was naive CD8+ T cells from blood, with Jurkat cell RNA spiked in. Subset described: FACS-sorted CD8+CD4-CCR7+CD45RA+ naive T cells. This sequence originates from a human donor in good health. Some libraries in this study had Jurkat cell RNA spiked in. The rearrangement uses TRBV6-5 and TRBJ1-2; D uncertain. In DNA form, the CDR3 reads TGTGCCAGCAGTTCCACTCCCCCAGAGATATACCGTAACTATGGCTACACCTTC. Protein: CASSSTPPEIYRNYGYTF.